The subject of this entry is one T cell receptor beta chain. Its target is not known. At least two post-ART and at least one pre-ART PBMC sample were available for each donor. Roughly 0.9-10 million cryopreserved PBMC were held in samples before DNA extraction. At survey level, the immunoSEQ assay was run in its v3.0 version. The table came from immunoSEQ multiplex PCR; TCRdb's copy has only in-frame clones and leaves some out. The table has about 25,000 clones, 70% to 90% seen once; the top ten hold 15% to 20%. These data come from a study of long-term antiretroviral therapy in people with HIV. The CDR3 sequence is 15 residues long. Trimming cost V 6 bases and J 2 bases, with 11 bases left between them. Germline V gene data show CDR1 as PRHDT and CDR2 as FYEKMQ (reference sequence). Findings of the study overall: Relative to control repertoires, HIV repertoires exhibited narrower CDR3 length ranges. Post-ART, diversity grew, though it stayed under transplant donor control levels.

This TCR derives from a man in his fifties with HIV. The sample in question was unsorted PBMCs, obtained 1.2 years after starting antiretroviral therapy. The rearrangement uses TRBV13 and TRBJ1-6; possible D gene TRBD1, 6 bases. The CDR3 loop is CASRLKGAYNSPLHF. As DNA, the CDR3 is TGTGCCAGCAGACTAAAGGGGGCCTATAATTCACCCCTCCACTTT.